This entry lists 8 T cell receptor beta chains sequenced from one sample in a study of identical twins. TCRdb re-analysed the 5' RACE reads in MiXCR, keeping a single row per CDR3 protein. This table has 400,000 to 550,000 distinct CDR3 sequences, roughly a quarter appearing once. The data were also submitted as part of a second study, on T cells expressing NK-cell markers.

Material: CD4+ T cells sorted from blood. Receptors originate from a woman aged 18-29 years in good health.

The genes are TRBV28 and TRBJ2-6; D is perhaps TRBD1 (7 bases). CDR1 MDHEN and CDR2 SYDVKM come from the germline V gene. CDR3 size: 15 residues. V lost 8 bases, J lost 4 bases, and 15 bases lay in between. CDR3 region: CASAEGAAGANVLTF. DNA of the CDR3: TGTGCCAGCGCGGAGGGGGCCGCGGGGGCCAACGTCCTGACTTTC.

This clonotype was seen many times. This chain uses TRBV12-3 or TRBV12-4 with TRBJ2-2; possibly TRBD2 for D (5 bases). The CDR3 extends over 13 amino acids. V lost 5 bases to trimming and J lost 1 base, with 5 bases between them. CDR3 sequence reads: CASSRGNTGELFF. The CDR3 DNA reads as TGTGCCAGCAGTCGGGGGAACACCGGGGAGCTGTTTTTT.

This clonotype was detected once. The chain has TRBV14 and TRBJ2-5, with D tentatively TRBD2 (6 bases). The CDR3 has 11 amino acids. CDR1 and CDR2 (germline): SGHDN, FVKESK. V shed 4 bases and J shed 14 bases, with 14 bases lying between them. CDR3 sequence: CASSRGTVSYF. CDR3 in DNA: TGTGCCAGCAGCCGCGGGACGGTCAGTTACTTC. Using reference TRBV14 and TRBJ2-5 for the parts outside the CDR3, the full variable domain is EAGVTQFPSHSVIEKGQTVTLRCDPISGHDNLYWYRRVMGKEIKFLLHFVKESKQDESGMPNNRFLAERTGGTYSTLKVQPAELEDSGVYFCASSRGTVSYFGPGTRLLVL.

This clonotype occurred a few times. The V gene is TRBV20-1, the J gene TRBJ2-2; unclear D gene. CDR1 DFQATT and CDR2 SNEGSKA come from the germline V gene (reference sequence). Between the trimmed V and J ends, which lost 0 bases and 4 bases, there was a span of 9 bases. The CDR3 is made up of 14 amino acids. Here the CDR3 DNA reads TGCAGTGCTAGAGAGACTTGGAGCACCGGGGAGCTGTTTTTT. Translated, it gives CSARETWSTGELFF.

The chain couples TRBV18 to TRBJ2-5; D is perhaps TRBD1 or TRBD2 (6 bases each). The CDR3 runs to 14 residues. Per the germline V gene, CDR1 is KGHSH and CDR2 is LQKENI. V was shortened by 8 bases and J by 5 bases, with 18 bases between the two germline ends. CDR3 coding DNA: TGTGCCAGCACCCCCCCCGGGGGCGCGGAGACCCAGTACTTC. Translating gives CASTPPGGAETQYF.

This chain joins TRBV20-1 and TRBJ2-2; TRBD2 aligns across 7 bases. CDR3 length: 16 residues. The germline V gene has CDR1 DFQATT and CDR2 SNEGSKA (reference sequence). V lost 0 bases, J lost 2 bases, and 6 bases stayed unmatched. CDR3 DNA sequence: TGCAGTGCTAGAGATCCCGGGAGGACAAACACCGGGGAGCTGTTTTTT. Translated, it gives CSARDPGRTNTGELFF.

This clonotype was seen once. The chain has TRBV20-1 and TRBJ2-7; unclear D gene. Trimming stripped 6 bases from V and 2 bases from J, with 14 bases between. CDR3 length: 13 residues. CDR1 is DFQATT and CDR2 is SNEGSKA in the germline V gene (reference sequence). CDR3 coding DNA: TGCAGTGCGCTTAGTGGCGGAACCTACGAGCAGTACTTC. This gives the protein CSALSGGTYEQYF.

The gene calls are TRBV10-3 and TRBJ2-7, with 9 bases aligning to TRBD2. The ends lost 10 bases at V and 6 bases at J; junction bases unmatched: 10. The CDR3 length is 13 residues. In germline, CDR1 is ENHRY, CDR2 SYGVKD. The CDR3 protein is CASRGVAGAEQYF. The DNA for the CDR3 is TGTGCCAGCAGGGGCGTAGCGGGAGCCGAGCAGTACTTC.